One sample yielded the 10 T cell receptor beta chains listed below, sequenced in a study of response to subunit inactivated influenza vaccine. MiXCR, applied by TCRdb to the RT-PCR reads, yields one record per CDR3 protein. The sample carries 650,000 or so distinct CDR3 sequences, 12% to 15% recorded once. The starting material was PBMCs from blood, obtained around 14 days before vaccination. The receptors were gathered from a man aged 50-59 years who received an inactivated influenza vaccine.

This clonotype was detected a few times. This rearrangement joins TRBV27 to TRBJ2-3; D is possibly TRBD2 (5 bases). CDR1 and CDR2 (germline): MNHEY, SMNVEV (reference sequence). V was shortened by 3 bases and J by 1 base, with 23 bases between the two germline ends. The CDR3 covers 19 residues. CDR3 sequence: CASSFRSWVGLRGTDTQYF. CDR3 bases: TGTGCCAGCAGTTTTCGAAGCTGGGTTGGCTTGAGGGGCACAGATACGCAGTATTTT.

The rearrangement uses TRBV28 and TRBJ2-1; D is undetermined. V was clipped by 5 bases and J by 5 bases, with 19 bases between them. Germline assignment: CDR1 MDHEN and CDR2 SYDVKM. CDR3 length equals 16 residues. The CDR3 nucleotides are TGTGCCAGCAGTACCCACACCGGACCCTCACACAATGAGCAGTTCTTC. This gives the protein CASSTHTGPSHNEQFF.

V gene TRBV7-9 combines with J gene TRBJ2-7; maybe TRBD2 (5 bases). V was shortened by 8 bases and J by 1 base, with 9 bases between the two germline ends. The length of the CDR3 is 12 residues. Germline V gene lookup returns CDR1 SEHNR and CDR2 FQNEAQ (reference sequence). CDR3 DNA: TGTGCCAGCGCGAGGGAATCCTACGAGCAGTACTTC. It translates to CASARESYEQYF.

The gene calls are TRBV23-1 and TRBJ2-2; D possibly corresponds to TRBD2 (6 bases). TRBV23-1 is identified as an open reading frame with a role that is uncertain. Trimming removed 1 base from V and 3 bases from J, with 9 bases in between. There are 15 residues in the CDR3. The CDR3 spells CASSQWGRYTGELFF. The CDR3 bases are TGCGCCAGCAGTCAATGGGGGAGGTACACCGGGGAGCTGTTTTTT.

The chain carries TRBV6-5 and TRBJ1-2; TRBD1 might be the D (5 bases). This CDR3 is 14 amino acids long. Germline CDR1 is MNHEY and CDR2 is SVGAGI. V lost 0 bases to trimming and J lost 7 bases, with 12 bases between them. CDR3 coding DNA: TGTGCCAGCAGTTACTCGTACGACAGCGTTGGCTACACCTTC. This encodes CASSYSYDSVGYTF.

This clonotype was counted between two and nine times. This chain uses TRBV18 with TRBJ2-7; D call uncertain. V was shortened by 4 bases and J by 6 bases, with 10 bases between the two germline ends. The CDR3 has 12 amino acids. CDR1 and CDR2 (germline): KGHSH, LQKENI. For the CDR3, the DNA is TGTGCCAGCTCACAAACTGTGGGCGAGCAGTACTTC. Its protein product is CASSQTVGEQYF.

This clonotype has more than one count but fewer than ten. This chain connects TRBV20-1 to TRBJ2-2; D is possibly TRBD1 or TRBD2 (5 bases each). Germline CDR1 is DFQATT and CDR2 is SNEGSKA (reference sequence). The V and J ends lost 3 bases and 11 bases respectively, with 10 bases between them. The CDR3 is 11 residues long. DNA of the CDR3: TGCAGTGCTAGCGAGGGGTCTGAGCTGTTTTTT. Encoded protein: CSASEGSELFF.

CDR3 bases: TGTGCCAGCAGTTACACCAGCGGGGGAAGACTTCAAGAGACCCAGTACTTC. Protein product: CASSYTSGGRLQETQYF. The chain links TRBV6-2 or TRBV6-3 to TRBJ2-5, with 8 bases identical to TRBD2. The CDR3 has 17 amino acids. The V gene's germline CDR1 is MNHEY and CDR2 SVGEGT. V was pared by 2 bases and J by 2 bases, with 10 bases of the junction left unmatched.

This clonotype was recorded many times. CDR3 sequence (DNA): TGTGCCAGCAGTACGACTAGGGAGACCCAGTACTTC. The encoded protein is CASSTTRETQYF. The chain joins TRBV6-5 to TRBJ2-5, with a tentative D call TRBD2 (6 bases). Trimming cost V 5 bases and J 5 bases, with 9 bases left between them. The CDR3 covers 12 residues. Germline V gene lookup returns CDR1 MNHEY and CDR2 SVGAGI.

CDR3 DNA: TGCAGCGTTAGCTTTGGGAGTGGGGAGACCCAGTACTTC. Translating gives CSVSFGSGETQYF. The rearrangement uses TRBV29-1 and TRBJ2-5; possible D gene TRBD2, 5 bases. The V end was cut by 5 bases, the J end by 5 bases, with 15 bases between. The CDR3 extends over 13 amino acids. Germline assignment: CDR1 SQVTM and CDR2 ANQGSEA.